This T cell receptor beta chain was captured in a study of CD8+CD57+ T cells in acquired aplastic anemia. TCR beta VDJ and CDR3 profiles were obtained from a genomic DNA template. MiXCR, applied by TCRdb to the reads, yields one record per CDR3 protein. This sample has about 470,000 distinct CDR3 sequences, with roughly 34% found just once. In patients chosen for sequencing, flow cytometry had shown CD8+CD57+ cell expansion. Every one of the patients had aplastic anemia (severe, acquired). The CDR3 has 15 amino acids. V was clipped by 1 base and J by 5 bases; unmatched bases: 0. The germline CDR1 and CDR2 sequences are MGHDK and SYGVNS.

The rearrangement links TRBV25-1 to TRBJ2-1; the match to TRBD1 covers 12 bases. The sequence was collected from a human donor with aplastic anemia. Sequences were obtained from sorted CD4+, CD8+, or CD8+CD57+ T cells (not recorded which) from PBMCs. The CDR3 spells CASSEWDRGHNEQFF. The CDR3 bases are TGTGCCAGCAGTGAATGGGACAGGGGGCACAATGAGCAGTTCTTC.